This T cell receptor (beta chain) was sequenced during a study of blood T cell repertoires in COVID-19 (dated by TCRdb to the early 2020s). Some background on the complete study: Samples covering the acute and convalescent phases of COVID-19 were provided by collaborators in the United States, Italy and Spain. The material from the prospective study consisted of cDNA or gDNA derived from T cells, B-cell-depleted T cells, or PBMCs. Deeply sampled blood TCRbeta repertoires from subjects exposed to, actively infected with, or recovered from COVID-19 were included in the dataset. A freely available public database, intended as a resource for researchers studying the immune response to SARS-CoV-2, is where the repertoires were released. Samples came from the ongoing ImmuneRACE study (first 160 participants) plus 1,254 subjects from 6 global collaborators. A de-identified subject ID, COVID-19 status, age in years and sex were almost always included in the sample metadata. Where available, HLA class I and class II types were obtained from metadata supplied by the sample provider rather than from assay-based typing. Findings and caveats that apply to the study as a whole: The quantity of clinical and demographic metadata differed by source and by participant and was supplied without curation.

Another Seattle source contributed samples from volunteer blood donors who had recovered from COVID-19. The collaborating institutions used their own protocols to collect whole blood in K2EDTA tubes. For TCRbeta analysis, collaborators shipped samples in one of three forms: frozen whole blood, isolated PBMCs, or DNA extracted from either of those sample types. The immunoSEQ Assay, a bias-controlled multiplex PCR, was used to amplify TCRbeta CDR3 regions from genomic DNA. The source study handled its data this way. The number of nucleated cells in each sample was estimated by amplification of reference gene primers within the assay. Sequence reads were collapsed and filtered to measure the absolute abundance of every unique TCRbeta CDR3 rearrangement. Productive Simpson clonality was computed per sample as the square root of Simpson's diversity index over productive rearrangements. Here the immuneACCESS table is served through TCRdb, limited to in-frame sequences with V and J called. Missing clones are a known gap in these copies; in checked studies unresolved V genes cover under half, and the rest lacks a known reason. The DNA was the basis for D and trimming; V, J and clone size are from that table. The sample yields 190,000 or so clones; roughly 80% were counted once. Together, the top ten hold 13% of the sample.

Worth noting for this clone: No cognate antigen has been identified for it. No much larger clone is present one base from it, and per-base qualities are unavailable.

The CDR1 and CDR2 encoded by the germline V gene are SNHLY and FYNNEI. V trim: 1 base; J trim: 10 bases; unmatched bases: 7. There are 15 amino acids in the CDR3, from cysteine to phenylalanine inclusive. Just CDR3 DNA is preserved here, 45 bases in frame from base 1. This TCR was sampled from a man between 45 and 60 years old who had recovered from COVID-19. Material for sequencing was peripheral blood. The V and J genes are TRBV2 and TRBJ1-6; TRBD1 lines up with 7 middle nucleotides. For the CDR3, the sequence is CASSEELRGVSPLHF. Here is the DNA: TGTGCCAGCAGTGAAGAGCTCAGGGGGGTGTCACCCCTCCACTTT.